This TCR beta chain was sequenced for a study of blood T cells in healthy people across ages. Study-level findings and limits: TCR beta diversity correlated strongly with naive T cell percentage. Naive CD4+ cells and diversity were both higher in long-lived donors than in aged donors.

A remark on this clonotype: The antigen remains unidentified.

Alongside a J-beta primer mix, a sample-barcoded 5' primer served in a second PCR lasting about 7 to 12 cycles. All cDNA molecules were each tagged by a template-switch adaptor with 12 random nucleotides. MiXCR, run by TCRdb on the 5' RACE reads, gives a single entry per CDR3 protein. The data contain about 640,000 distinct CDR3 sequences, roughly 50% of them singletons. Sequencing was carried out using blood. The receptor was derived from a man aged 55 to 70 in good health.

The CDR3 DNA follows: TGTGCCAGCAGTTTGGGGGATTCGGCCGGGGAGCTGTTTTTT. Translating gives CASSLGDSAGELFF. This rearrangement joins TRBV12-3 or TRBV12-4 to TRBJ2-2; D assignment may be TRBD1 or TRBD2 (5 bases each). V was pared by 3 bases and J by 6 bases, with 11 bases between. The CDR3 is made up of 14 amino acids.